The 28 T cell receptor beta chains given below trace back to one sample, sequenced in a study of shared clonotypes between healthy human individuals (TCRdb year 2020). To prepare the library, the immunoSEQ multiplex PCR assay was applied. TCRdb provides this immuneACCESS table in a form limited to in-frame rearrangements. Some clones are lacking; in checked studies, under half of them reflect an unresolved V gene, and why the rest are absent is not known. Present in this sample are about 360,000 clones, more than 60% of which were seen just once. The top ten constitute roughly a tenth of the sample. The sequenced material came from memory CD4+ T cells sorted from blood. What this sample's cell subset or site label stands for: CD45RA-negative fraction. These receptors were collected from a man younger than 40 in good health.

This clone was observed a handful of times. This chain links TRBV6-6 with TRBJ1-5; 7 bases line up with TRBD1. This CDR3 is built from 16 residues. V lost 0 bases and J lost 2; bases outside the gene matches: 4. CDR1 is MNHNY and CDR2 is SVGAGI in the germline V gene (reference sequence). The CDR3 DNA reads as TGTGCCAGCAGTTACTCAAGGGGGCCCGGCAATCAGCCCCAGCATTTT. It yields the protein CASSYSRGPGNQPQHF.

The CDR3 nucleotides read TGTGCCAGCTCACAGATGAAACAGGGGACCTCCTACGAGCAGTACTTC. It is translated as CASSQMKQGTSYEQYF. The chain is built from TRBV18 and TRBJ2-7; TRBD1 aligns across 7 bases. The CDR3 runs to 16 residues. Germline V gene data show CDR1 as KGHSH and CDR2 as LQKENI. With 4 bases clipped from V and 0 bases from J, the junction kept 9 bases outside the gene matches.

The gene calls are TRBV7-7 and TRBJ2-2, with 8 bases matching TRBD1. Germline V gene data show CDR1 as SSHAT and CDR2 as FNYEAQ (reference sequence). The CDR3 totals 15 residues. After removal of 5 bases from V and 6 bases from J, the junction contained 8 bases not matched to a gene. The CDR3 DNA reads as TGTGCCAGCAGCCCCGACAGGGGATACTCCGGGGAGCTGTTTTTT. Translated, it gives CASSPDRGYSGELFF.

V and J are TRBV18 and TRBJ1-1; TRBD1 might be the D (5 bases). CDR3 length equals 13 residues. V dropped 0 bases and J dropped 10 bases, with 12 bases sitting between them. CDR1 and CDR2 (germline): KGHSH, LQKENI. CDR3 loop: CASSPPTRETAFF. The CDR3 DNA is TGTGCCAGCTCACCACCGACCAGGGAAACAGCTTTCTTT.

J is TRBJ2-1 and V is TRBV15, with 8 bases aligning to TRBD2. V dropped 5 bases and J dropped 7; count of bases not matched to a gene: 7. The CDR3 is 14 residues long. Germline V lookup: CDR1 LNHNV, CDR2 YYDKDF (reference sequence). For the CDR3, the DNA is TGTGCCACCAGCCTTGGGATAGCGGGGAATGAGCAGTTCTTC. Its translation is CATSLGIAGNEQFF.

The V gene is TRBV18, the J gene TRBJ2-2; 9 bases align to TRBD1. V shed 5 bases and J 6 bases; nucleotides not matched to a gene: 7. The CDR3 consists of 15 residues. CDR1 and CDR2 (germline): KGHSH, LQKENI. In DNA, the CDR3 is TGTGCCAGCTCAGAGGGACAGGGAACGGCCGGGGAGCTGTTTTTT. This codes for CASSEGQGTAGELFF.

CDR3 in amino acids: CASSSREGKLSANVLTF. In DNA form, the CDR3 reads TGTGCCAGCAGTTCCCGCGAGGGGAAGTTATCGGCCAACGTCCTGACTTTC. V is TRBV25-1 and J is TRBJ2-6, with D perhaps matching TRBD1 or TRBD2 (5 bases each). CDR1 and CDR2 (germline): MGHDK, SYGVNS. The CDR3 is 17 residues long. Trimming left V 5 bases short and J 6 bases short, with 20 bases between. Full variable domain (outside the CDR3, taken from reference TRBV25-1 and TRBJ2-6): EADIYQTPRYLVIGTGKKITLECSQTMGHDKMYWYQQDPGMELHLIHYSYGVNSTEKGDLSSESTVSRIRTEHFPLTLESARPSHTSQYLCASSSREGKLSANVLTFGAGSRLTVL.

The chain is built from TRBV5-5 and TRBJ1-2; D not certain. Germline assignment: CDR1 SGHKS and CDR2 YYEKEE (reference sequence). The CDR3 runs 13 residues. V gave up 2 bases and J gave up 8 bases, with 13 bases separating them. As DNA, the CDR3 is TGTGCCAGCAGCTTTTTGCAGGCCCGCGGCTACACCTTC. The encoded protein is CASSFLQARGYTF.

This clone has a count of ten or more. The chain recombines TRBV10-2 with TRBJ2-7; 7 bases are shared with TRBD2. Unmatched junction bases numbered 6, after V lost 5 bases and J lost 2 bases. The CDR3 has 14 residues. The germline V gene has CDR1 WSHSY and CDR2 SAAADI. The CDR3 spells CASSTPAGTYEQYF. As DNA, the CDR3 is TGCGCCAGCAGTACTCCAGCGGGGACCTACGAGCAGTACTTC.

The chain employs TRBV25-1 and TRBJ2-1; 9 nucleotides match TRBD2. The J segment lost 5 bases and the V segment lost 3 bases, leaving 2 bases of the junction unmatched. From germline, CDR1 is MGHDK and CDR2 SYGVNS. This CDR3 comprises 14 residues. In DNA form, the CDR3 reads TGTGCCAGCAGTGAGACTAGCGGAGACAATGAGCAGTTCTTC. It encodes CASSETSGDNEQFF.

The chain employs TRBV18 and TRBJ2-7, with D tentatively TRBD1 or TRBD2 (5 bases each). The V end lost 5 bases, the J end lost 4 bases, and 18 bases lay between the germline ends. The CDR3 extends over 15 amino acids. Looked up from germline, CDR1 is KGHSH and CDR2 is LQKENI. This CDR3 reads CASSVNTGTDYEQYF. The CDR3 DNA reads TGTGCCAGCTCAGTGAACACCGGGACGGATTACGAGCAGTACTTC.

The sample holds many counts of this clone. The sample has other DNA sequences that encode this CDR3 too. This chain joins TRBV9 and TRBJ1-4; 8 bases are a match to TRBD1. J lost 3 bases, V lost 4 bases, and 2 bases had no gene match. Germline V CDR1 and CDR2: SGDLS, YYNGEE. The CDR3 is 14 amino acids. The CDR3: CASSTQGANEKLFF. The CDR3 DNA reads TGTGCCAGCAGCACACAGGGGGCTAATGAAAAACTGTTTTTT.

The genes are TRBV27 and TRBJ2-1; 12 positions match TRBD2. The CDR3 is 17 residues long. Germline V gene lookup returns CDR1 MNHEY and CDR2 SMNVEV (reference sequence). Unmatched junction bases numbered 7, after V lost 5 bases and J lost 2 bases. CDR3 protein: CASSPQLAGGPYNEQFF. CDR3 coding DNA: TGTGCCAGCAGTCCGCAACTAGCGGGAGGACCCTACAATGAGCAGTTCTTC.

This chain uses TRBV5-5 with TRBJ1-5, with 9 bases lining up with TRBD1. Germline V gene sequence: CDR1 SGHKS, CDR2 YYEKEE (reference sequence). CDR3 size: 16 residues. Unmatched junction bases numbered 9, after V lost 4 bases and J lost 4 bases. The CDR3 nucleotides are TGTGCCAGCAGCCCCACCCCGACAGGGGGTAATCAGCCCCAGCATTTT. Translating gives CASSPTPTGGNQPQHF.

The genes are TRBV29-1 and TRBJ2-2; maybe TRBD1 (6 bases). The germline gives CDR1 SQVTM, CDR2 ANQGSEA. Trimming stripped 7 bases from V and 0 bases from J, with 12 bases between. The CDR3 sequence is 14 residues long. Here the CDR3 DNA reads TGCAGCGCCATGACAGGATCGAACACCGGGGAGCTGTTTTTT. Its protein product is CSAMTGSNTGELFF.

This sequence joins TRBV5-1 and TRBJ2-7; D call uncertain. V was shortened by 0 bases and J by 4 bases, with 11 bases between the two germline ends. CDR3 length equals 14 residues. Germline CDR1 is SGHRS and CDR2 is YFSETQ. CDR3 sequence: CASSLAGPPYEQYF. In nucleotides, the CDR3 is TGCGCCAGCAGCTTGGCCGGACCGCCTTACGAGCAGTACTTC.

This clone was seen once. The CDR3 loop is CASSLERGDRRGGEQFF. The CDR3 DNA follows: TGTGCCAGCAGCTTAGAAAGGGGGGATAGAAGGGGAGGTGAGCAGTTCTTC. V gene TRBV7-9 combines with J gene TRBJ2-1; the D call may be TRBD1 or TRBD2 (6 bases each). The CDR3 runs to 17 residues. CDR1 and CDR2 from the germline V gene are SEHNR and FQNEAQ (reference sequence). Trimming pared 1 base from V and 9 bases from J, leaving 22 bases between.

The chain employs TRBV15 and TRBJ1-3, with D possibly TRBD1 on 5 matching bases. The CDR3 length is 16 residues. The germline V and J ends were trimmed by 1 base and 2 bases, with 12 bases remaining between them. Germline V gene lookup returns CDR1 LNHNV and CDR2 YYDKDF (reference sequence). CDR3 sequence reads: CATSRGRTGAGNTIYF. The CDR3 DNA reads as TGTGCCACCAGCAGAGGGCGTACAGGCGCTGGAAACACCATATATTTT.

This clone showed up just a few times. The genes are TRBV5-1 and TRBJ1-2; 7 nucleotides align to TRBD1. Germline CDR1 is SGHRS and CDR2 is YFSETQ. The J segment lost 8 bases and the V segment lost 0 bases, leaving 4 bases of the junction unmatched. The CDR3 spans 13 residues. The CDR3 sequence is CASSLDDRAGYTF. The CDR3 DNA reads as TGCGCCAGCAGCTTGGATGACAGGGCAGGCTACACCTTC.

The chain combines TRBV30 with TRBJ2-1, with D unresolved. The germline V gene encodes CDR1 GTSNPN and CDR2 SVGIG (reference sequence). The V and J ends lost 2 bases and 10 bases respectively, with 18 bases between them. This CDR3 has 14 residues. CDR3 sequence: CAWSPFSNRKEQFF. The CDR3 nucleotides read TGTGCCTGGAGTCCCTTTAGCAACAGAAAGGAGCAGTTCTTC.

This clone was observed once. The V gene is TRBV10-2, the J gene TRBJ2-1; TRBD1 matches 8 bases. Germline V CDR1 and CDR2: WSHSY, SAAADI. The CDR3 has 20 amino acids. Trimming at V came to 3 bases and at J to 10 bases, leaving 26 bases not matched to a gene. The CDR3 coding sequence is TGCGCCAGCAGTGATTCTGGCAGGGGGCTGGCACAAGGGCGTATGGAAGAGCAGTTCTTC. Amino acids: CASSDSGRGLAQGRMEEQFF.

V and J are TRBV19 and TRBJ1-5; no reliable D call. V was pared by 4 bases and J by 3 bases, with 13 bases between. Per the germline V gene, CDR1 is LNHDA and CDR2 is SQIVND (reference sequence). The CDR3 runs to 15 residues. The CDR3 DNA follows: TGTGCCAGTAGTAAAGGCAGGTCGAACAATCAGCCCCAGCATTTT. Its protein product is CASSKGRSNNQPQHF.

This clone was seen more than once but under ten times. The chain recombines TRBV5-4 with TRBJ2-7, with 7 bases identical to TRBD2. This CDR3 contains 16 residues. V was pared by 3 bases and J by 1 base, with 10 bases of the junction left unmatched. CDR1 and CDR2 (germline): SGHNT, YYREEE (reference sequence). The CDR3 DNA reads TGTGCCAGCAGCTGGGGGGGTAGACTAGGGTCCTACGAGCAGTACTTC. This encodes CASSWGGRLGSYEQYF.

The chain is built from TRBV11-2 and TRBJ2-1; 12 bases are shared with TRBD2. The CDR3 totals 17 residues. CDR1 is SGHAT, CDR2 FQNNGV, per germline. J gave up 8 bases and V 1 base, and 9 bases lay outside the gene matches. CDR3 region: CASSLGKTSGSRDEQFF. In DNA form, the CDR3 reads TGTGCCAGCAGCTTAGGGAAGACTAGCGGGAGTCGGGATGAGCAGTTCTTC.

This clone showed up just once. In the same sample, other DNA sequences code for this CDR3. J is TRBJ1-2 and V is TRBV5-1; D remains unclear. The CDR3 extends over 14 amino acids. V was shortened by 0 bases and J by 0 bases, with 6 bases between the two germline ends. Germline CDR1 SGHRS, CDR2 YFSETQ. The CDR3 protein is CASSLVSTNYGYTF. CDR3 bases: TGCGCCAGCAGCTTGGTGTCCACTAACTATGGCTACACCTTC. The full variable domain, completed using reference TRBV5-1 and TRBJ1-2, is KAGVTQTPRYLIKTRGQQVTLSCSPISGHRSVSWYQQTPGQGLQFLFEYFSETQRNKGNFPGRFSGRQFSNSRSEMNVSTLELGDSALYLCASSLVSTNYGYTFGSGTRLTVV.

This clone was seen at least ten times. This chain uses TRBV30 with TRBJ2-3; a weak D match, TRBD2 (6 bases). V was pared by 2 bases and J by 0 bases, with 9 bases between. The CDR3 is made up of 14 amino acids. In germline, CDR1 is GTSNPN, CDR2 SVGIG (reference sequence). CDR3 loop: CAWSPGLSTDTQYF. In nucleotides, the CDR3 is TGTGCCTGGAGTCCGGGACTCAGCACAGATACGCAGTATTTT.

This clone was seen ten or more times. V usage is TRBV7-8 and J usage is TRBJ1-5; tentatively, D is TRBD1 (6 bases). Trimming shortened V by 5 bases and J by 1 base, and 12 bases separated the two germline ends. The CDR3 sequence is 15 residues long. Germline lookup yields CDR1 SGHVS and CDR2 FQNEAQ. CDR3 DNA: TGTGCCAGCAGCGCCCGGGACAAGAGCAATCAGCCCCAGCATTTT. It is translated as CASSARDKSNQPQHF.

CDR3 protein: CASSDRGAFNEKLFF. The CDR3 bases are TGTGCCAGCAGCGACCGCGGAGCGTTTAATGAAAAACTGTTTTTT. This rearrangement joins TRBV7-2 to TRBJ1-4; unclear D gene. Germline CDR1 is SGHTA and CDR2 is FQGNSA. V lost 5 bases and J lost 4, with 14 bases in between. The CDR3 has 15 amino acids.